These 32 T cell receptor beta chains originate from one sample sequenced in a study of cytotoxic CD8 clonotypes in ibrutinib-treated CLL. TCRdb's table, derived via immunoSEQ multiplex PCR, lists solely in-frame clones and lacks some. The table lists approximately 300,000 clones, 80% of them singletons. The input for sequencing was PBMCs, taken before ibrutinib treatment. All receptors come from a human donor with chronic lymphocytic leukemia.

This clone was seen more than once but under ten times. V usage is TRBV19 and J usage is TRBJ1-3; TRBD1 is a possible D gene (6 bases). With 6 bases removed from V and 0 bases from J, the gap between germline ends came to 9 bases. The CDR3 is 14 amino acids. Germline-derived CDR1 and CDR2 are LNHDA and SQIVND (reference sequence). The CDR3 loop is CASSRGFSGNTIYF. CDR3 in DNA: TGTGCCAGTAGCAGGGGCTTCTCTGGAAACACCATATATTTT.

The genes are TRBV28 and TRBJ2-3, with TRBD2 matching over 12 bases. The CDR3 totals 18 residues. CDR1 and CDR2 from the germline V gene are MDHEN and SYDVKM. After removal of 5 bases from V and 0 bases from J, the junction contained 9 bases not matched to a gene. CDR3 loop: CASSPRTSGEPSTDTQYF. The CDR3 DNA reads TGTGCCAGCAGTCCCCGGACTAGCGGGGAGCCTAGCACAGATACGCAGTATTTT. Using reference TRBV28 and TRBJ2-3 for the parts outside the CDR3, the full variable domain is DVKVTQSSRYLVKRTGEKVFLECVQDMDHENMFWYRQDPGLGLRLIYFSYDVKMKEKGDIPEGYSVSREKKERFSLILESASTNQTSMYLCASSPRTSGEPSTDTQYFGPGTRLTVL.

V usage is TRBV6-5 and J usage is TRBJ1-5; unclear D gene. The CDR3 has 12 residues. The ends were cut back, 6 bases at V and 3 bases at J, with 6 bases in the middle. Germline values: CDR1 MNHEY, CDR2 SVGAGI. CDR3 loop: CASRGNNQPQHF. In DNA, the CDR3 is TGTGCCAGCAGGGGGAACAATCAGCCCCAGCATTTT.

This clone was seen a handful of times. V and J are TRBV30 and TRBJ2-2; D remains ambiguous. This CDR3 region has 12 residues. Germline CDR1 and CDR2: GTSNPN and SVGIG (reference sequence). Trimming cost V 2 bases and J 6 bases, with 7 bases left between them. CDR3 protein: CAWSRSPGELFF. The CDR3 DNA sequence: TGTGCCTGGAGTAGGTCGCCCGGGGAGCTGTTTTTT. Supplemented by reference TRBV30 and TRBJ2-2, the full variable domain reads SQTIHQWPATLVQPVGSPLSLECTVEGTSNPNLYWYRQAAGRGLQLLFYSVGIGQISSEVPQNLSASRPQDRQFILSSKKLLLSDSGFYLCAWSRSPGELFFGEGSRLTVL.

The chain has TRBV4-3 and TRBJ2-1; 9 bases line up with TRBD2. V dropped 1 base and J dropped 8; count of bases not matched to a gene: 9. Germline loops: CDR1 LGHNA, CDR2 YSLEER. CDR3 length equals 16 residues. The CDR3 DNA reads as TGCGCCAGCAGCCAAGGAGTGGCTAGCGGGATCGATGAGCAGTTCTTC. Protein sequence: CASSQGVASGIDEQFF.

The chain recombines TRBV5-3 with TRBJ2-7, with 9 bases that match TRBD2. TRBV5-3 is noted as an ORF with a role that remains uncertain. Losses at the gene ends were 1 base for V and 3 bases for J; bases not matched to a gene: 5. The CDR3 sequence is 15 residues long. DNA of the CDR3: TGTGCCAGAAGCTTGTCAGCGGGAGGCAACTACGAGCAGTACTTC. Protein product: CARSLSAGGNYEQYF.

This chain joins TRBV20-1 and TRBJ2-5, with D unresolved. V lost 1 base and J lost 4, with 4 bases in between. This CDR3 region has 11 residues. Germline V lookup: CDR1 DFQATT, CDR2 SNEGSKA (reference sequence). Here the CDR3 reads CSARGRETQYF. The CDR3 DNA reads as TGCAGTGCTAGAGGGAGAGAGACCCAGTACTTC.

The chain employs TRBV6-5 and TRBJ2-7; 12 bases are a match to TRBD2. The V gene's germline CDR1 is MNHEY and CDR2 SVGAGI. The CDR3 runs 14 residues. Trimming took 6 bases from V and 2 from J; bases not matched to a gene: 2. The CDR3 DNA reads TGTGCCAGCAGCCGACTAGCGGGGGCCTACGAGCAGTACTTC. Its protein is CASSRLAGAYEQYF.

This clone was counted once. This chain links TRBV6-5 with TRBJ1-3; possibly TRBD1 for D (5 bases). V shed 6 bases and J shed 1 base, with 13 bases lying between them. Germline V CDR1 and CDR2: MNHEY, SVGAGI. The CDR3 extends over 15 amino acids. The CDR3 loop is CASRRTGESGNTIYF. CDR3 sequence (DNA): TGTGCCAGCAGGCGTACAGGTGAATCTGGAAACACCATATATTTT.

The rearrangement joins TRBV10-2 to TRBJ1-1; D is uncertain. V shed 6 bases and J shed 4 bases, with 15 bases lying between them. The CDR3 is 14 residues long. Germline CDR1 and CDR2: WSHSY and SAAADI. The CDR3 region is CASRTGVAGTEAFF. The CDR3 coding sequence is TGCGCCAGCAGAACTGGAGTTGCGGGCACTGAAGCTTTCTTT.

J is TRBJ2-1 and V is TRBV27; D call uncertain. In germline, CDR1 is MNHEY, CDR2 SMNVEV (reference sequence). V gave up 5 bases and J gave up 7 bases, with 18 bases separating them. This CDR3 region has 15 residues. CDR3 amino acids: CASSPPFVRRNEQFF. The CDR3 nucleotides are TGTGCCAGCAGTCCCCCGTTTGTGAGAAGAAATGAGCAGTTCTTC.

The chain recombines TRBV19 with TRBJ1-2; no clear D. V was shortened by 7 bases and J by 8 bases, with 23 bases between the two germline ends. CDR3 size: 15 residues. The germline gives CDR1 LNHDA, CDR2 SQIVND (reference sequence). CDR3 nucleotide sequence: TGTGCCAGTATCAACCCGGGCGGGAACATGGGGGGCTACACCTTC. Protein product: CASINPGGNMGGYTF.

The chain has TRBV6-5 and TRBJ2-7, with a possible D match to TRBD2 (6 bases). Germline V gene data show CDR1 as MNHEY and CDR2 as SVGAGI. The CDR3 length is 15 residues. V was pared by 1 base and J by 2 bases, with 12 bases between. CDR3 residues: CASSYWGETPYEQYF. In nucleotides, the CDR3 is TGTGCCAGCAGTTACTGGGGGGAGACCCCCTACGAGCAGTACTTC.

The rearrangement uses TRBV28 and TRBJ2-5, with 11 bases identical to TRBD1. Germline-derived CDR1 and CDR2 are MDHEN and SYDVKM. Trimming cost V 1 base and J 3 bases; bases outside gene matches: 4. The CDR3 loop spans 16 amino acids. This CDR3 reads CASSLLPGQGEETQYF. For the CDR3, the DNA is TGTGCCAGCAGTTTATTGCCGGGACAGGGGGAAGAGACCCAGTACTTC.

This chain connects TRBV25-1 to TRBJ2-3; either TRBD1 or TRBD2 may fit D (5 bases each). Trimming cost V 0 bases and J 1 base, with 8 bases left between them. Germline lookup yields CDR1 MGHDK and CDR2 SYGVNS. This CDR3 is built from 15 residues. CDR3 in DNA: TGTGCCAGCAGTGAATATGGGGGACGCACAGATACGCAGTATTTT. Protein: CASSEYGGRTDTQYF.

The chain employs TRBV19 and TRBJ2-7; tentative D call: TRBD2 (6 bases). Looked up from germline, CDR1 is LNHDA and CDR2 is SQIVND (reference sequence). This CDR3 is 14 amino acids long. The V end lost 3 bases, the J end lost 3 bases, and 12 bases lay between the germline ends. CDR3 in DNA: TGTGCCAGTAGTATGGCTAGCGACCACTACGAGCAGTACTTC. It yields the protein CASSMASDHYEQYF.

The chain joins TRBV28 to TRBJ1-5, with 7 bases lining up with TRBD1. J was trimmed by 0 bases and V by 6 bases; bases with no gene match: 8. The CDR3 covers 16 residues. Germline-derived CDR1 and CDR2 are MDHEN and SYDVKM. CDR3 sequence (DNA): TGTGCCAGCAGAGCCGGGACAGTTTTTAGCAATCAGCCCCAGCATTTT. Amino acids: CASRAGTVFSNQPQHF.

The chain combines TRBV6-1 with TRBJ2-1; TRBD2 matches 13 bases. With V trimmed by 2 bases and J by 11 bases, 12 bases remained unmatched. From germline, CDR1 is MNHNS and CDR2 SASEGT. This CDR3 is 17 amino acids long. The CDR3 DNA follows: TGTGCCAGCAGTGAAATGGGACTAGCGGGGATACAAAGACAGCAGTTCTTC. It yields the protein CASSEMGLAGIQRQQFF.

This clone appeared a few times. The rearrangement uses TRBV7-6 and TRBJ1-4, with D possibly being TRBD1 (5 bases). Germline V gives CDR1 SGHVS, CDR2 FNYEAQ. V was pared by 4 bases and J by 3 bases, with 9 bases between. There are 14 residues in the CDR3. The CDR3 bases are TGTGCCAGCAGCTCCCAAGGGGCTAATGAAAAACTGTTTTTT. Protein: CASSSQGANEKLFF.

This clone occurred once. The genes are TRBV4-1 and TRBJ2-1; D call uncertain. This CDR3 is 12 amino acids long. V was trimmed by 3 bases and J by 9 bases, leaving 9 bases between them. Germline lookup yields CDR1 MGHRA and CDR2 YSYEKL. In DNA, the CDR3 is TGCGCCAGCAGCCATATAAATCCTGAGCAGTTCTTC. This sequence encodes CASSHINPEQFF.

The rearrangement joins TRBV5-6 to TRBJ2-5; 7 bases line up with TRBD1. The length of the CDR3 is 16 residues. V was clipped by 1 base and J by 2 bases; unmatched bases: 8. Germline CDR1 and CDR2: SGHDT and YYEEEE. This CDR3 is CASSLSPLTGQETQYF. The CDR3 region has the DNA TGTGCCAGCAGCTTGAGCCCCCTGACAGGGCAAGAGACCCAGTACTTC.

The CDR3 DNA is TGCGCCAGCAGCCCGGTTGGGAGTGGGGACCTGGCTTTCTTT. Translation gives CASSPVGSGDLAFF. This rearrangement joins TRBV5-1 to TRBJ1-1; tentatively, D is TRBD1 (5 bases). CDR3 length: 14 amino acids. The V gene's germline CDR1 is SGHRS and CDR2 YFSETQ. V shed 4 bases and J shed 11 bases, with 21 bases lying between them.

The CDR3 here is CASSRDNQPQHF. The CDR3 DNA sequence: TGTGCCAGCAGCCGGGACAATCAGCCCCAGCATTTT. The chain recombines TRBV7-9 with TRBJ1-5; D is uncertain. The CDR3 has 12 amino acids. V lost 5 bases and J 3 bases, leaving 5 bases between the germline ends. Germline CDR1 and CDR2: SEHNR and FQNEAQ (reference sequence). Drawing the rest from reference TRBV7-9 and TRBJ1-5, the complete variable domain is DTGVSQNPRHKITKRGQNVTFRCDPISEHNRLYWYRQTLGQGPEFLTYFQNEAQLEKSRLLSDRFSAERPKGSFSTLEIQRTEQGDSAMYLCASSRDNQPQHFGDGTRLSIL.

The chain uses TRBV7-9 and TRBJ1-1; D gene unclear. Germline V gene data show CDR1 as SEHNR and CDR2 as FQNEAQ (reference sequence). The CDR3 runs to 13 residues. V dropped 1 base and J dropped 6 bases, with 9 bases sitting between them. The CDR3 region is CASSLVTGAEAFF. The CDR3 region has the DNA TGTGCCAGCAGCTTAGTCACTGGGGCTGAAGCTTTCTTT.

This rearrangement joins TRBV27 to TRBJ1-5; D gene unclear. V gave up 6 bases and J gave up 3 bases, with 12 bases separating them. Looked up from germline, CDR1 is MNHEY and CDR2 is SMNVEV (reference sequence). There are 14 residues in the CDR3. The CDR3 DNA reads TGTGCCAGCAGCCTGGGAGGGAACAATCAGCCCCAGCATTTT. It specifies CASSLGGNNQPQHF.

The table lists this clone with a few counts. The chain links TRBV27 to TRBJ2-3, with D possibly matching TRBD2 (5 bases). The CDR3 extends over 15 amino acids. The V and J ends lost 1 base and 2 bases respectively, with 10 bases between them. The germline V gene has CDR1 MNHEY and CDR2 SMNVEV (reference sequence). CDR3 in amino acids: CASSLFGIITDTQYF. CDR3 in DNA: TGTGCCAGCAGTTTATTCGGGATTATCACAGATACGCAGTATTTT.

This chain uses TRBV2 with TRBJ2-1; D is ambiguous. Trimming took 4 bases from V and 7 from J, leaving 8 bases between them. CDR3 size: 12 residues. Germline V gene data show CDR1 as SNHLY and CDR2 as FYNNEI. In nucleotides, the CDR3 is TGTGCCAGCAGTGGGGTCGCTAATGAGCAGTTCTTC. It yields the protein CASSGVANEQFF.

This chain joins TRBV28 and TRBJ2-7, with TRBD1 as a possible D gene (6 bases). Germline assignment: CDR1 MDHEN and CDR2 SYDVKM. This CDR3 has 13 residues. V shed 4 bases and J shed 7 bases, with 14 bases lying between them. CDR3: CASSSGTLGEQYF. The CDR3, as DNA: TGTGCCAGCAGTTCCGGGACATTGGGTGAGCAGTACTTC.

In this sample, this clone turned up once. J is TRBJ1-5 and V is TRBV19, with 7 nucleotides matching TRBD1. V dropped 5 bases and J dropped 5; count of bases not matched to a gene: 3. Germline CDR1 LNHDA, CDR2 SQIVND (reference sequence). The CDR3 length is 13 residues. The CDR3 protein is CASSLTGDQPQHF. DNA for the CDR3: TGTGCCAGTAGTCTAACAGGGGATCAGCCCCAGCATTTT.

The gene calls are TRBV30 and TRBJ2-1; no clear D. CDR1 and CDR2 (germline): GTSNPN, SVGIG (reference sequence). Trimming took off 4 bases at V and 4 bases at J, with 5 bases between the two ends. This CDR3 is 11 amino acids long. The CDR3 DNA reads TGTGCCTGGACAGGATACAATGAGCAGTTCTTC. Its translation is CAWTGYNEQFF.

The genes are TRBV28 and TRBJ2-7, with 10 bases that match TRBD2. The length of the CDR3 is 17 residues. V trimming: 3 bases; J trimming: 5 bases; junction bases outside the gene matches: 13. Germline loops: CDR1 MDHEN, CDR2 SYDVKM. This chain's CDR3 is CASSFLRALAGEDEQYF. In nucleotides, the CDR3 is TGTGCCAGCAGTTTTTTGAGGGCCCTAGCGGGAGAGGACGAGCAGTACTTC. The full variable domain, completed using reference TRBV28 and TRBJ2-7, is DVKVTQSSRYLVKRTGEKVFLECVQDMDHENMFWYRQDPGLGLRLIYFSYDVKMKEKGDIPEGYSVSREKKERFSLILESASTNQTSMYLCASSFLRALAGEDEQYFGPGTRLTVT.

V and J are TRBV27 and TRBJ2-5; 10 nucleotides agree with TRBD2. This CDR3 has 16 residues. The V and J ends lost 2 bases and 5 bases, in that order; junction bases with no gene match: 8. Germline CDR1 is MNHEY and CDR2 is SMNVEV (reference sequence). In DNA form, the CDR3 reads TGTGCCAGCAGTTTAACAGCGGGAGGGCCTGGCGAGACCCAGTACTTC. Its protein product is CASSLTAGGPGETQYF.